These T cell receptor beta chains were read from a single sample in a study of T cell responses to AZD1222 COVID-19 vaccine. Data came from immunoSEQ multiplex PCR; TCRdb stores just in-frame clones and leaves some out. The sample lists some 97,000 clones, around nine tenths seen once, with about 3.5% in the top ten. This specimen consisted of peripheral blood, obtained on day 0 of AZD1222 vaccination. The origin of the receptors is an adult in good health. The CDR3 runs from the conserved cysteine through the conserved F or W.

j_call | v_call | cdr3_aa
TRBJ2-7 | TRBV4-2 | CASSQDRTAGSGYEQYF
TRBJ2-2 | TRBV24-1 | CATSDPSGGTTGELFF
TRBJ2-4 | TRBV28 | CASSSGTGNIQYF
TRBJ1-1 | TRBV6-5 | CASQGLYTEAFF
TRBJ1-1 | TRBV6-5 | CASSYRWGTEAFF
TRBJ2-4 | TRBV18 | CASSPPPGTAKNIQYF
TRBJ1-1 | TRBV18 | CASSPAGFQEAFF
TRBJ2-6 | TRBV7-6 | CASSLAGAGANVLTF
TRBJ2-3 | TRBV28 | CASSLGGGAGDTQYF
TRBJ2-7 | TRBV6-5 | CASTSRDRPYEQYF
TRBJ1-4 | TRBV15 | CATSRVGGQPFPLPFF
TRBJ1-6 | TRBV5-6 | CASSVDGPKPLHF
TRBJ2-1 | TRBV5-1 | CAIRQGASNEQFF
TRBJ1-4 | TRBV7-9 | CASSLARTGGPATNEKLFF
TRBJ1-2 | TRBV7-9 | CASSLVGVSFYGYTF
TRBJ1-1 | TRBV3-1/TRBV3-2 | CASSHSPQQNTEAFF
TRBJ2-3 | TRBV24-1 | CATSLPSGGPADTQYF
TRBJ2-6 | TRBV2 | CASIESGGAGANVLTF
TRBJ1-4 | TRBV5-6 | CASEDSGLINEKLFF
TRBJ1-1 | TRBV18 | CASYAGLSNTEAFF
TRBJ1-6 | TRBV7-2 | CASSLGGQTASPLHF
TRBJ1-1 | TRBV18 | CASSPPGTGRSEAFF
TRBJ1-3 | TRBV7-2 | CASSLQGSGNTIYF
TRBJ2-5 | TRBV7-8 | CASSQDRGRETQYF
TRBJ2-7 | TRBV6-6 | CASSYSRQGSHYEQYF
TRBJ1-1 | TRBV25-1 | CASSGYSGNTEAFF
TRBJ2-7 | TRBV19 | CASSLWTAAREQYF
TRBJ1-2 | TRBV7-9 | CAIFSEGYGYTF
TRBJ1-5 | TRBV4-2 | CASSQGVHQPQHF
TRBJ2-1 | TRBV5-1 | CASSLGDREDEQFF
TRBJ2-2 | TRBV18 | CASSPVRETGELFF
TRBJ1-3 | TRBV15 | CATSRDNSFGNTIYF
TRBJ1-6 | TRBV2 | CASSGRTGSAYNSPLHF
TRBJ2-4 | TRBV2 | CASSPDRGRDIQYF
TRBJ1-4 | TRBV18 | CASSPRGIDEKLFF
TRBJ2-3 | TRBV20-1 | CSAGTTDTQYF
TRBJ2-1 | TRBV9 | CASSPRLAASYNEQFF
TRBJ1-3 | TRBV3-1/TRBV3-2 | CASTLENTIYF
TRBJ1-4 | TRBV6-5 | CASRPLGTNEKLFF
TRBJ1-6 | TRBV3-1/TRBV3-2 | CASTETGDIPLHF
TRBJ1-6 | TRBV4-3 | CASSHDAGGTNSPLHF
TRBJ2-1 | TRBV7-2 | CASSFTGHLRDEQFF
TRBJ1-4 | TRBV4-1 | CASSLRTGVVEKLFF
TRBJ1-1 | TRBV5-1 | CASSWDRDSAGTEAFF
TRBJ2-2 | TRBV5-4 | CASSRDRANTGELFF